This T cell receptor (beta chain) came from a study of T cell responses to AZD1222 COVID-19 vaccine. The study, taken as a whole, reports: Seropositive AZD1222 recipients at baseline numbered only five or six. Spike-specific TCR breadth and depth both grew after two AZD1222 doses.

Profiling relied on immunoSEQ multiplex PCR, and the TCRdb table lists in-frame clones only, not all of them. Seen here are some 130,000 clones, just over 90% observed once, and the top ten hold around 0.99%. The CDR3 runs 12 residues. The junction had 2 bases not matched to a gene; V was cut back by 1 base and J by 13 bases. Germline CDR1 and CDR2: SGHAT and FQNNGV. Worth noting for this clone: Antigen: not known.

This TCR was sampled from an adult who received the AZD1222 COVID-19 vaccine. The specimen comprised peripheral blood, sampled 28 days after the second AZD1222 dose. The gene calls are TRBV11-2 and TRBJ2-1; TRBD2 matches at 9 bases. The CDR3 sequence is CASSLGREGQFF. The CDR3 DNA sequence: TGTGCCAGCAGCTTAGGGCGGGAGGGTCAGTTCTTC.